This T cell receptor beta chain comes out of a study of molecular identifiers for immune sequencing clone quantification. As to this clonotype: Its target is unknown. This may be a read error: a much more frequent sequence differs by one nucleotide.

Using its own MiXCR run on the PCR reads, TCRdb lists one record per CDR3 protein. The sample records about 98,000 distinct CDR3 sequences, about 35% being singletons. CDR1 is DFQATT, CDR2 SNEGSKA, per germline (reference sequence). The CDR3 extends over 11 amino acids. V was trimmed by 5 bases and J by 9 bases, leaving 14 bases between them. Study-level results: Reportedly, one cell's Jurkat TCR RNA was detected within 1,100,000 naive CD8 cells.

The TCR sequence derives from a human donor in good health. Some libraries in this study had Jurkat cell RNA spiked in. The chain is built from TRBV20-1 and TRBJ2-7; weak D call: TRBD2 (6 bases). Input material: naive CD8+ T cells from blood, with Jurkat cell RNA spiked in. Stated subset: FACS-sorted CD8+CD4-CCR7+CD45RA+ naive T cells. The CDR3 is CSAWSSEPQYF. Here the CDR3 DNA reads TGCAGTGCTTGGTCTAGCGAGCCGCAGTACTTC.